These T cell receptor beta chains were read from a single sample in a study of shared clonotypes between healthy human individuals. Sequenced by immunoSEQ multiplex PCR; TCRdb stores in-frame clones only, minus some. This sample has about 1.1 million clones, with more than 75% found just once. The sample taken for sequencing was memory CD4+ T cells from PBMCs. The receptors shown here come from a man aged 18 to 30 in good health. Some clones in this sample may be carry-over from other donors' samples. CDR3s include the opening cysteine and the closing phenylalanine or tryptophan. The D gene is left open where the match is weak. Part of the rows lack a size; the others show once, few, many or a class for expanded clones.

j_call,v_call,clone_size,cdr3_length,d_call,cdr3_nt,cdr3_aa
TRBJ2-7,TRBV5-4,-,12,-,TGTGCCAGCAGCCCAGGAGCCTACGAGCAGTACTTC,CASSPGAYEQYF
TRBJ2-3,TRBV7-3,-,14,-,TGTGCCAGCAGCCGTGACGGTAGCACAGATACGCAGTATTTT,CASSRDGSTDTQYF
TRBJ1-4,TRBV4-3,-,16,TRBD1,TGCGCCAGCAGCCAAGATCGGGGGACAGGGTTTGAAAAACTGTTTTTT,CASSQDRGTGFEKLFF
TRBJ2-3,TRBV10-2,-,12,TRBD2,TGCGCCAGCGCCAGACTAGCGATTACGCAGTATTTT,CASARLAITQYF
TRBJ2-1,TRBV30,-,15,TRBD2,TGTGCCTGGAGTGTCGGGCTAGCGGGAGTAAACGAGCAGTTCTTC,CAWSVGLAGVNEQFF
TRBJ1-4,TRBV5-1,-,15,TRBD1,TGCGCCAGCAGCTTGGATCAGGGGGGCGGTGAAAAACTGTTTTTT,CASSLDQGGGEKLFF
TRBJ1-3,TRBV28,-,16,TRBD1,TGTGCCAGCAGCGCCATCGGGACAGTCGTCGGAAACACCATATATTTT,CASSAIGTVVGNTIYF
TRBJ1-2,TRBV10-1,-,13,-,TGCGCCAGCAGTGAGTGGTCAGACTATGGCTACACCTTC,CASSEWSDYGYTF
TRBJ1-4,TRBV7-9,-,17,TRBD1,TGTGCCAGCAGCTTGATAACGTTGGACAGGCCGAGGGAAAAACTGTTTTTT,CASSLITLDRPREKLFF
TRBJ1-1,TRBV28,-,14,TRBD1,TGTGCCAGCAGCCTACGACAGGGGAGGACTGAAGCTTTCTTT,CASSLRQGRTEAFF
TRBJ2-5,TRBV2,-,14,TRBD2,TGTGCCAGCAGTGAGTTGACTAGCGAAGAGACCCAGTACTTC,CASSELTSEETQYF
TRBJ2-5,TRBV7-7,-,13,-,TGTGCCAGCAGCCTTTCAACAAAAGAGACCCAGTACTTC,CASSLSTKETQYF
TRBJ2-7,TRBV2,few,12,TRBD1,TGTGCCAGCATGGACAGGGGTAACGAGCAGTACTTC,CASMDRGNEQYF
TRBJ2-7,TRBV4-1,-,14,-,TGCGCCAGCAGCCCCCTGACAGTTTCCTACGAGCAGTACTTC,CASSPLTVSYEQYF
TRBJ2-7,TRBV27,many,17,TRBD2,TGTGCCAGCGGACGGGGGGATCTAGGGTACCGTCCCTACGAGCAGTACTTC,CASGRGDLGYRPYEQYF
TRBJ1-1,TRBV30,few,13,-,TGTGCCTGGAGGGAAGGGTCCCACACTGAAGCTTTCTTT,CAWREGSHTEAFF
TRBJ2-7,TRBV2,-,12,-,TGTGCCAGCTTTTCGTTAGCCTACGAGCAGTACTTC,CASFSLAYEQYF
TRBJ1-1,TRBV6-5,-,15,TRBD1,TGTGCCAGCAGCCCCGGACAGGCCTCTCCACCTGAAGCTTTCTTT,CASSPGQASPPEAFF
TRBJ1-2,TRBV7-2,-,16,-,TGTGCCATCCCGGGGAACAGGGCGATCGTTAACTATGGCTACACCTTC,CAIPGNRAIVNYGYTF
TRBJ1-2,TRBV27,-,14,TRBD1,TGTGCCAGCAGTTTCCTGGGACAGGCGGGGGGCTACACCTTC,CASSFLGQAGGYTF
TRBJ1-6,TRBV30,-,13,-,TGTGCCTGGGGCAGACAGGATAATTCACCCCTCCACTTT,CAWGRQDNSPLHF
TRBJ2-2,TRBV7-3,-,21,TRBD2,TGTGCCAGCAGCCCAGAGGTCGGCGTGGACGGGAGGGCACCAACACCCGGGGAGCTGTTTTTT,CASSPEVGVDGRAPTPGELFF
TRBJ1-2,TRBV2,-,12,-,TGTGCCAGCAGTAGGGACAACTATGGCTACACCTTC,CASSRDNYGYTF
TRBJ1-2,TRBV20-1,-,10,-,TGCAGTGCTAGAGAGGACGGCTACACCTTC,CSAREDGYTF
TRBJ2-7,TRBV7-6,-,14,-,TGTGCCAGCAGCTTATATCGCAGGGAATACGAGCAGTACTTC,CASSLYRREYEQYF
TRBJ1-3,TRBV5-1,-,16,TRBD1,TGCGCCAGCAGCCCCCAGGGGGGCGCTTCTGGAAACACCATATATTTT,CASSPQGGASGNTIYF
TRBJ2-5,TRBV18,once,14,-,TGTGCCAGCTCACCCCTAGGGGCCCAAGAGACCCAGTACTTC,CASSPLGAQETQYF
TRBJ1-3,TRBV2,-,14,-,TGTGCCAGCAGGACAAGGTCGAGCGGAAACACCATATATTTT,CASRTRSSGNTIYF
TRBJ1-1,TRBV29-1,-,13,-,TGCAGCGTCACAGTAGGGTTATACACTGAAGCTTTCTTT,CSVTVGLYTEAFF
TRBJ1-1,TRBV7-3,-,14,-,TGTGCCAGCAGCTTATCCGGGGGGATCACTGAAGCTTTCTTT,CASSLSGGITEAFF
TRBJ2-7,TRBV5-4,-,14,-,TGTGCCAGCACTTTCGGTGGCACCACAAACGAGCAGTACTTC,CASTFGGTTNEQYF
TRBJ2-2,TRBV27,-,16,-,TGTGCCAGCAGTTTTTCAGAGACAGAGGGCACCGGGGAGCTGTTTTTT,CASSFSETEGTGELFF
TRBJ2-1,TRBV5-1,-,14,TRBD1,TGCGCCAGCAGCTTGGGGACAGGCTACAATGAGCAGTTCTTC,CASSLGTGYNEQFF
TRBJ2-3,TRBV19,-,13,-,TGTGCCAGTAGTACAACCCTATCAGATACGCAGTATTTT,CASSTTLSDTQYF
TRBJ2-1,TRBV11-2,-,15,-,TGTGCCAGCAGCTTTGGGGCCGGATCAGGCCGGGTGCAGTTCTTC,CASSFGAGSGRVQFF
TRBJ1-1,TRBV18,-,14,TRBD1,TGTGCCAGCTCACCGAATGGACAGGGCACTGAAGCTTTCTTT,CASSPNGQGTEAFF